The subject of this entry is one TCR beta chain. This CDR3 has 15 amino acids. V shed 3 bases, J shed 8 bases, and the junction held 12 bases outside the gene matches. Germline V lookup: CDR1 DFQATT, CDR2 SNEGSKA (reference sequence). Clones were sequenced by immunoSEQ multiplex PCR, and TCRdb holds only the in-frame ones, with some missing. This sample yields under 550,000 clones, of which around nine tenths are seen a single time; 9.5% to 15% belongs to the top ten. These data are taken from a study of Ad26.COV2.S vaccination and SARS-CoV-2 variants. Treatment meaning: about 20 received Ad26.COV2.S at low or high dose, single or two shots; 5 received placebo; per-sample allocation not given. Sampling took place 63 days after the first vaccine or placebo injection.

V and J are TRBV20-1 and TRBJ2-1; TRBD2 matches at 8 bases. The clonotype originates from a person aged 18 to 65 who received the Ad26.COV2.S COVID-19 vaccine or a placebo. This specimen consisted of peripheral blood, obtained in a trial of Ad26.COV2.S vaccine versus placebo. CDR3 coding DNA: TGCAGTGCTAGTCAGCCGGGAGGGCCCTCCGATGAGCAGTTCTTC. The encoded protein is CSASQPGGPSDEQFF.